A selection of T cell receptor beta chains follows, all from one sample in a study of beta chain features in type 1 diabetes. TCRdb's table, derived via immunoSEQ multiplex PCR, lists solely in-frame clones and lacks some. The table records 850,000 to 900,000 clones, roughly a sixth of them present only once. Sequencing was done on a sample of naive CD4+ T cells from blood. The source of these receptors is a young woman in good health. The CDR3 runs from the conserved cysteine through the conserved F or W. Fields, in order: J gene, clone size, D gene, V gene, CDR3 protein, CDR3 DNA. The D gene is left open where the match is weak. Rows may omit the clone size; those that give it use once, few, many or a size class.

TRBJ2-1	few	TRBD2	TRBV4-2	CASSQATTSGRNEQFF	TGTGCCAGCAGCCAGGCGACGACTAGCGGGAGAAATGAGCAGTTCTTC
TRBJ2-3	few	TRBD1	TRBV18	CASSRDLGGAGTDTQYF	TGTGCCAGCTCCCGAGACCTAGGGGGCGCCGGCACAGATACGCAGTATTTT
TRBJ2-7	few	TRBD2	TRBV7-2	CASSQILAGAYEQYF	TGTGCCAGCAGTCAGATACTAGCGGGTGCCTACGAGCAGTACTTC
TRBJ2-1	-	TRBD2	TRBV5-1	CASSGTSGSWGNEQFF	TGCGCCAGCAGCGGGACTAGCGGGAGTTGGGGCAATGAGCAGTTCTTC
TRBJ1-1	few	-	TRBV7-9	CASSLGSQVGSHCFF	TGTGCCAGCAGCTTAGGTTCGCAAGTTGGCTCTCATTGTTTCTTT
TRBJ1-1	few	-	TRBV5-4	CASSYIEVRNTEAFF	TGTGCCAGCAGCTATATAGAAGTACGGAACACTGAAGCTTTCTTT
TRBJ2-7	-	TRBD1	TRBV28	CASSTGGGYEQYF	TGTGCCAGCAGTACAGGGGGCGGTTACGAGCAGTACTTC
TRBJ2-3	-	-	TRBV29-1	CSVARGGYTDTQYF	TGCAGCGTCGCCAGGGGCGGCTACACAGATACGCAGTATTTT
TRBJ2-3	few	TRBD2	TRBV5-1	CASSSATSGRVTDTQYF	TGCGCCAGCAGCAGTGCCACTAGCGGGAGGGTTACAGATACGCAGTATTTT
TRBJ2-6	few	-	TRBV4-3	CASRPSGANVLTF	TGCGCCAGCCGACCTTCTGGGGCCAACGTCCTGACTTTC
TRBJ2-7	few	TRBD1	TRBV5-1	CASSGAFGTGTYEQYF	TGCGCCAGCAGCGGAGCTTTCGGGACAGGTACCTACGAGCAGTACTTC
TRBJ2-7	-	-	TRBV7-2	CASSFDSGVVEQYF	TGTGCCAGCAGCTTCGATAGCGGCGTCGTGGAGCAGTACTTC
TRBJ1-5	few	-	TRBV28	CASSFGDGTYSGNQPQHF	TGTGCCAGCAGTTTCGGAGACGGAACATATAGCGGCAATCAGCCCCAGCATTTT
TRBJ2-5	-	TRBD2	TRBV2	CASSVGASGSAETQYF	TGTGCCAGCAGTGTTGGGGCTAGCGGGAGCGCGGAGACCCAGTACTTC
TRBJ2-3	few	TRBD1	TRBV4-2	CASSQGPGTGTDTQYF	TGTGCCAGCAGCCAAGGACCCGGGACAGGGACAGATACGCAGTATTTT
TRBJ1-5	few	-	TRBV11-2	CASSQTFSNQPQHF	TGTGCCAGCAGCCAAACCTTTAGCAATCAGCCCCAGCATTTT
TRBJ1-2	few	-	TRBV6-1	CASSESIGGNYGYTF	TGTGCCAGCAGTGAATCCATCGGGGGAAACTATGGCTACACCTTC
TRBJ2-5	-	-	TRBV5-6	CASSFQGRETQYF	TGTGCCAGCAGCTTCCAGGGGAGGGAGACCCAGTACTTC
TRBJ2-1	-	-	TRBV20-1	CSASYKPEQFF	TGCAGTGCTAGTTACAAACCTGAGCAGTTCTTC
TRBJ2-3	-	-	TRBV18	CASSPSTDTQYF	TGTGCCAGCTCACCATCCACAGATACGCAGTATTTT
TRBJ2-2	few	-	TRBV18	CASSPQDSLNTGELFF	TGTGCCAGCTCACCTCAGGACTCCTTAAACACCGGGGAGCTGTTTTTT
TRBJ2-1	few	TRBD2	TRBV5-4	CASSLGTSGSRSNEQFF	TGTGCCAGCAGCTTGGGGACTAGCGGTTCCCGTAGCAATGAGCAGTTCTTC
TRBJ2-5	-	-	TRBV7-2	CASSLVGQTQYF	TGTGCCAGCAGCTTAGTAGGCCAGACCCAGTACTTC
TRBJ1-2	few	-	TRBV6-6	CASSAGTNYGYTF	TGTGCCAGCAGTGCGGGGACTAACTATGGCTACACCTTC
TRBJ2-1	many	TRBD2	TRBV14	CASSRLGLEDNEQFF	TGTGCCAGCAGCCGCTTGGGACTAGAAGACAATGAGCAGTTCTTC
TRBJ2-2	-	TRBD2	TRBV4-3	CASSQDRGVAGELFF	TGCGCCAGCAGCCAAGATCGGGGGGTGGCCGGGGAGCTGTTTTTT
TRBJ1-5	-	-	TRBV6-5	CASSYSRGQPQHF	TGTGCCAGCAGTTACTCGAGAGGTCAGCCCCAGCATTTT
TRBJ2-7	-	TRBD1	TRBV27	CASSRPGQGVYEQYF	TGTGCCAGCAGCCGCCCGGGACAGGGGGTATACGAGCAGTACTTC
TRBJ1-4	-	-	TRBV28	CASSSPRGGTNEKLFF	TGTGCCAGCAGCTCTCCCAGGGGTGGTACTAATGAAAAACTGTTTTTT
TRBJ1-4	-	-	TRBV6-6	CASSSGPTGQLSGLFF	TGTGCCAGCAGTTCGGGCCCCACAGGGCAGCTCTCCGGACTGTTTTTT
TRBJ2-7	-	TRBD2	TRBV6-5	CASSSGTSRNEQYF	TGTGCCAGCAGTTCCGGGACTAGTAGGAACGAGCAGTACTTC